One and the same sample provided the 32 T cell receptor beta chains below, sequenced in a study of blood T cell repertoires in COVID-19. TCRdb keeps only in-frame clones here, not all; method: immunoSEQ multiplex PCR. The sample holds 250,000 to 300,000 clones; 85% to 90% are singletons and the top ten take 10% to 12%. Sequenced material: peripheral blood. The receptor set was obtained from a woman aged 25 to 45 with COVID-19, enrolled during active disease.

A word on this clone: One junction end disagrees with the germline gene, perhaps due to a read error. V gene TRBV7-7 combines with J gene TRBJ1-6; D remains ambiguous. Germline loops: CDR1 SSHAT, CDR2 FNYEAQ (reference sequence). CDR3 length: 13 residues. CDR3 protein: CASSFRENSPLHF. The CDR3 DNA reads TGTGCTAGCAGCTTCCGGGAAAATTCACCCCTCCACTTT.

The rearrangement joins TRBV4-1 to TRBJ2-7, with a tentative D call TRBD2 (6 bases). V gave up 1 base and J gave up 0 bases, with 10 bases separating them. Germline V gene sequence: CDR1 MGHRA, CDR2 YSYEKL. This CDR3 spans 15 amino acids. The CDR3 is CASSQGDSSSYEQYF. CDR3 sequence (DNA): TGCGCCAGCAGCCAAGGGGACTCGAGCTCCTACGAGCAGTACTTC.

This clone has just one count. The CDR3 loop reads CASSKVVTEANEKLFF. CDR3 nucleotides: TGTGCCAGCAGCAAAGTGGTGACAGAGGCTAATGAAAAACTGTTTTTT. This sequence joins TRBV21-1 and TRBJ1-4; the D call TRBD1 from the table was never checked on the DNA. TRBV21-1 is a pseudogene segment. The CDR3 sequence is 16 residues long.

This chain connects TRBV29-1 to TRBJ2-7; TRBD2 matches 9 bases. The CDR3 covers 14 residues. Germline V gene sequence: CDR1 SQVTM, CDR2 ANQGSEA. The trim removed 0 bases at V and 5 bases at J, leaving 5 bases unmatched. CDR3 amino acids: CSVEDRAGGDEQYF. The CDR3 DNA follows: TGCAGCGTTGAAGATCGAGCGGGAGGAGACGAGCAGTACTTC.

This chain's CDR3 is CASSPKGQGGNYGYTF. The DNA for the CDR3 is TGTGCCAGCAGCCCGAAGGGCCAGGGGGGCAACTATGGCTACACCTTC. V is TRBV13 and J is TRBJ1-2; TRBD1 agrees at 7 bases. V gave up 5 bases and J gave up 2 bases; unmatched junction bases: 11. Germline lookup yields CDR1 PRHDT and CDR2 FYEKMQ (reference sequence). CDR3 length: 16 amino acids.

The CDR3 is CASSLAGSGVYNEQFF. CDR3 nucleotides: TGCGCCAGCAGCTTGGCGGGTTCGGGGGTATACAATGAGCAGTTCTTC. The chain has TRBV5-1 and TRBJ2-1, with TRBD2 as a possible D gene (6 bases). Looked up from germline, CDR1 is SGHRS and CDR2 is YFSETQ. This CDR3 spans 16 amino acids. V was clipped by 0 bases and J by 4 bases, with 14 bases between them.

The chain joins TRBV5-1 to TRBJ2-7; 11 bases agree with TRBD2. The CDR3 is made up of 14 amino acids. V lost 2 bases and J lost 5; bases outside the gene matches: 3. CDR1 SGHRS and CDR2 YFSETQ come from the germline V gene. The CDR3 DNA reads TGCGCCAGCAGCTTTACTAGCGGGAGCAACGAGCAGTACTTC. Encoded protein: CASSFTSGSNEQYF.

This clone was detected only a few times. V gene TRBV21-1 combines with J gene TRBJ1-6; the D call of TRBD1 is as the table states it, not checked on the DNA. TRBV21-1 corresponds to a pseudogene. CDR3 size: 17 residues. The CDR3 sequence is CANLTGTGGAYNSPLHF. CDR3 nucleotides: TGTGCCAACCTCACCGGAACAGGGGGTGCCTATAATTCACCCCTCCACTTT.

This clone was seen just once. This chain uses TRBV6-5 with TRBJ1-5, with a tentative D call TRBD1 (5 bases). The CDR3 has 13 amino acids. The germline V gene has CDR1 MNHEY and CDR2 SVGAGI. V gave up 6 bases and J gave up 6 bases, with 12 bases separating them. The CDR3 loop is CASRGGVSQPQHF. In DNA, the CDR3 is TGTGCCAGCAGAGGAGGGGTTAGTCAGCCCCAGCATTTT.

This chain joins TRBV5-4 and TRBJ1-1; weak D call: TRBD1 (5 bases). Looked up from germline, CDR1 is SGHNT and CDR2 is YYREEE (reference sequence). Deletions cut 5 bases from V and 10 bases from J, with 21 bases between. The CDR3 runs 14 residues. Written as DNA, the CDR3 is TGTGCCAGCAGTAAACGACAGTCAACCCCTGGAGCTTTCTTT. Translating it yields CASSKRQSTPGAFF.

The chain links TRBV6-5 to TRBJ1-1, with 8 bases matching TRBD1. J was trimmed by 1 base and V by 4 bases; bases with no gene match: 8. CDR1 is MNHEY and CDR2 is SVGAGI in the germline V gene. There are 16 residues in the CDR3. CDR3 residues: CASSSIQGVGNTEAFF. As DNA, the CDR3 is TGTGCCAGCAGTTCCATACAGGGGGTGGGGAACACTGAAGCTTTCTTT.

The chain has TRBV15 and TRBJ1-2, with TRBD1 matching 9 bases. In germline, CDR1 is LNHNV, CDR2 YYDKDF (reference sequence). The V segment lost 0 bases and the J segment 1 base; nucleotides outside the gene matches: 3. The CDR3 sequence is 16 residues long. CDR3 DNA: TGTGCCACCAGCAGAGATCACAGGGGGCTTAACTATGGCTACACCTTC. Translation gives CATSRDHRGLNYGYTF.

The genes are TRBV2 and TRBJ1-2; D is perhaps TRBD1 (6 bases). This CDR3 is built from 17 residues. Germline loops: CDR1 SNHLY, CDR2 FYNNEI. Trimming removed 4 bases at V and 0 bases at J, with 18 bases between. In nucleotides, the CDR3 is TGTGCCAGCAGTGGCCGGACAGACGGCGAGGCTAACTATGGCTACACCTTC. Encoded protein: CASSGRTDGEANYGYTF.

The genes are TRBV10-1 and TRBJ2-1; TRBD2 agrees at 13 bases. The CDR3 has 16 amino acids. The V segment lost 10 bases and the J segment 7 bases; nucleotides outside the gene matches: 13. Germline V gene sequence: CDR1 WNHNN, CDR2 SYGVQD (reference sequence). The CDR3 DNA sequence: TGCGCCACCTCATCTCCAGGGACTAGCGGGAAGAATGAGCAGTTCTTC. Amino acid sequence: CATSSPGTSGKNEQFF.

The rearrangement uses TRBV9 and TRBJ1-6, with D possibly being TRBD1 (5 bases). V lost 7 bases, J lost 0 bases, and 11 bases lay in between. The CDR3 has 15 amino acids. The V gene's germline CDR1 is SGDLS and CDR2 YYNGEE. The CDR3 DNA reads TGTGCCAGCGCTCGACAGAGCTCCTATAATTCACCCCTCCACTTT. This translates into CASARQSSYNSPLHF.

V gene TRBV5-5 combines with J gene TRBJ1-1; D unresolved. The CDR3 covers 13 residues. Germline CDR1 and CDR2: SGHKS and YYEKEE (reference sequence). Trimming removed 6 bases from V and 1 base from J, with 10 bases in between. The chain's CDR3 is CASNFEQNTEAFF. Here the CDR3 DNA reads TGTGCCAGCAATTTCGAACAGAACACTGAAGCTTTCTTT.

This clone was recorded once. CDR3 residues: CASSWAGAPYNSPLHF. The CDR3 nucleotides read TGTGCCAGCAGCTGGGCAGGGGCCCCCTATAATTCACCCCTCCACTTT. The chain uses TRBV5-5 and TRBJ1-6, with a possible D match to TRBD1 (6 bases). Germline V CDR1 and CDR2: SGHKS, YYEKEE (reference sequence). V lost 3 bases and J lost 2, with 12 bases in between. CDR3 length: 16 residues.

The gene calls are TRBV19 and TRBJ2-2, with 9 nucleotides matching TRBD1. V lost 5 bases and J lost 7; bases outside the gene matches: 8. This CDR3 region has 15 residues. CDR1 and CDR2 from the germline V gene are LNHDA and SQIVND (reference sequence). CDR3 DNA sequence: TGTGCCAGTAGTTGGACAGGGGAAAACCTCGGGGAGCTGTTTTTT. This gives the protein CASSWTGENLGELFF.

The table lists this clone with a count of one. The chain links TRBV19 to TRBJ1-6, with TRBD1 identical over 7 bases. Per the germline V gene, CDR1 is LNHDA and CDR2 is SQIVND (reference sequence). The V segment lost 9 bases and the J segment 7 bases; nucleotides outside the gene matches: 18. The CDR3 length is 17 residues. CDR3: CASPTHSAGTENSPLHF. CDR3 bases: TGTGCCAGCCCTACCCATTCCGCCGGGACAGAAAATTCACCCCTCCACTTT.

The rearrangement uses TRBV5-1 and TRBJ2-1, with 11 nucleotides matching TRBD2. Germline trimming cut 7 bases from V and 9 bases from J; bases unmatched to any gene: 12. Germline CDR1 and CDR2: SGHRS and YFSETQ. The CDR3 spans 15 residues. For the CDR3, the DNA is TGCGCCAGCCGTGCCGGGACTAGCGGCTCTACTGAGCAGTTCTTC. This gives the protein CASRAGTSGSTEQFF.

The rearrangement uses TRBV11-2 and TRBJ2-3; 14 nucleotides match TRBD2. V lost 5 bases and J lost 1; bases outside the gene matches: 8. CDR3 length: 18 residues. The V gene's germline CDR1 is SGHAT and CDR2 FQNNGV. Here the CDR3 DNA reads TGTGCCAGCAGCCCCTCCGGACTAGCGGGAGGCGGCACAGATACGCAGTATTTT. It translates to CASSPSGLAGGGTDTQYF.

V usage is TRBV9 and J usage is TRBJ2-7; 7 positions agree with TRBD2. This CDR3 is built from 14 residues. Germline V gene lookup returns CDR1 SGDLS and CDR2 YYNGEE. Trimming cost V 0 bases and J 8 bases; bases outside gene matches: 8. CDR3 bases: TGTGCCAGCAGCGTAGTCGGGGAGGGAACCCAGCAGTACTTC. This gives the protein CASSVVGEGTQQYF.

The V and J genes are TRBV3-1 (or the pseudogene TRBV3-2) and TRBJ2-7; 10 positions agree with TRBD1. CDR3 length: 14 residues. With 4 bases clipped from V and 6 bases from J, the junction kept 6 bases outside the gene matches. Per the germline V gene, CDR1 is LGHDT and CDR2 is YNNKEL (reference sequence). The CDR3 spells CASSPDRGPREQYF. The DNA of the CDR3 is TGTGCCAGCAGCCCAGACAGGGGGCCGCGCGAGCAGTACTTC.

This clone was seen only once. This chain uses TRBV4-1 with TRBJ2-7; 7 nucleotides match TRBD1. The CDR3 runs 14 residues. Germline V lookup: CDR1 MGHRA, CDR2 YSYEKL. Unmatched junction bases numbered 8, after V lost 5 bases and J lost 4 bases. CDR3 region: CASSNRDSEYEQYF. Here the CDR3 DNA reads TGCGCCAGCAGCAACCGGGACAGCGAGTACGAGCAGTACTTC.

The chain recombines TRBV3-1 (or the pseudogene TRBV3-2) with TRBJ2-7; a weak D match, TRBD2 (5 bases). CDR3 length equals 15 residues. Germline-derived CDR1 and CDR2 are LGHDT and YNNKEL (reference sequence). V shed 3 bases and J shed 2 bases, with 14 bases lying between them. In DNA, the CDR3 is TGTGCCAGCAGCCACCTATCCGAGGGTGCCTACGAGCAGTACTTC. It is translated as CASSHLSEGAYEQYF.

Note on this clone: Germline is not matched at one junction end, which may reflect a read error. The chain carries TRBV30 and TRBJ2-2; TRBD1 matches 8 bases. Germline lookup yields CDR1 GTSNPN and CDR2 SVGIG (reference sequence). This CDR3 has 13 amino acids. CDR3 in amino acids: CARRGRNIGELFF. CDR3 sequence (DNA): TGTGCCCGCAGGGGGCGGAACATCGGGGAGCTGTTTTTT.

The rearrangement links TRBV12-3 or TRBV12-4 to TRBJ1-4; a possible D gene is TRBD1 (5 bases). V was cut by 5 bases and J by 7 bases, with 11 bases left in between. The CDR3 runs to 13 residues. In DNA form, the CDR3 reads TGTGCCAGCAGTAGCAGGGTAATTGAAAAACTGTTTTTT. Translated, it gives CASSSRVIEKLFF.

This chain uses TRBV5-1 with TRBJ2-5; 10 bases match TRBD2. Trimming cost V 3 bases and J 2 bases; bases outside gene matches: 4. The germline V gene encodes CDR1 SGHRS and CDR2 YFSETQ. The CDR3 loop spans 15 amino acids. The DNA of the CDR3 is TGCGCCAGCAGCTCGGGACTAGCGATACAAGAGACCCAGTACTTC. This sequence encodes CASSSGLAIQETQYF.

The chain employs TRBV7-9 and TRBJ2-3; 7 bases align to TRBD1. CDR1 and CDR2 from the germline V gene are SEHNR and FQNEAQ (reference sequence). V lost 5 bases, J lost 2 bases, and 10 bases stayed unmatched. This CDR3 comprises 16 residues. CDR3 sequence: CASSPRQGVPTDTQYF. The CDR3 nucleotides are TGTGCCAGCAGCCCTCGACAGGGCGTCCCCACAGATACGCAGTATTTT.

The genes are TRBV5-4 and TRBJ2-7, with 8 nucleotides matching TRBD2. The CDR3 extends over 13 amino acids. The germline V gene encodes CDR1 SGHNT and CDR2 YYREEE (reference sequence). Losses at the gene ends were 0 bases for V and 4 bases for J; bases not matched to a gene: 0. The CDR3 DNA reads TGTGCCAGCAGCTTGGCTAGCGGGTACGAGCAGTACTTC. It codes for CASSLASGYEQYF. Based on the CDR3 plus reference TRBV5-4 and TRBJ2-7, the full variable domain is ETGVTQSPTHLIKTRGQQVTLRCSSQSGHNTVSWYQQALGQGPQFIFQYYREEENGRGNFPPRFSGLQFPNYSSELNVNALELDDSALYLCASSLASGYEQYFGPGTRLTVT.

This clone appeared once. The rearrangement links TRBV6-5 to TRBJ2-1; a possible D gene is TRBD2 (6 bases). From germline, CDR1 is MNHEY and CDR2 SVGAGI. The CDR3 contains 13 residues. V was clipped by 4 bases and J by 9 bases, with 13 bases between them. The CDR3 loop reads CASSSFLGGEQFF. CDR3 nucleotide sequence: TGTGCCAGCAGTTCCTTCTTGGGAGGTGAGCAGTTCTTC.

V and J are TRBV9 and TRBJ1-2; D perhaps matches TRBD1 (6 bases). Trimming stripped 2 bases from V and 4 bases from J, with 12 bases between. CDR1 is SGDLS and CDR2 is YYNGEE in the germline V gene. The CDR3 length is 14 residues. The CDR3 loop is CASSVGTRSYGYTF. As DNA, the CDR3 is TGTGCCAGCAGCGTTGGGACAAGAAGCTATGGCTACACCTTC.